These T cell receptor beta chains were read from a single sample in a study of CD8+ T cells in alopecia areata. Profiled with immunoSEQ multiplex PCR; TCRdb holds only in-frame clones, not every one. This table has roughly 180,000 clones, 50% to 65% appearing once. The material sequenced was CD8+ T cells sorted from blood, taken at week 24, from a patient treated with tofacitinib. The receptors shown here come from a human donor with alopecia areata. Each CDR3 is given with its conserved first and last residue. The D gene is left open where the match is weak. A clone size is listed for some rows: how often the clone was seen (once, few, many), or a class if it is expanded.

J gene | D gene | clone size | V gene | CDR3 protein | CDR3 DNA
TRBJ1-1 | TRBD1 | - | TRBV29-1 | CSGRDTGDGMNTEAFF | TGCAGCGGGCGGGACACAGGGGATGGCATGAACACTGAAGCTTTCTTT
TRBJ1-1 | - | once | TRBV25-1 | CASSAHGTNTEAFF | TGTGCCAGCAGCGCCCACGGGACGAACACTGAAGCTTTCTTT
TRBJ2-1 | - | - | TRBV2 | CASSESLGQSLNPGEQFF | TGTGCCAGCAGTGAATCACTCGGACAGTCACTTAATCCCGGTGAGCAGTTCTTC
TRBJ1-1 | - | few | TRBV27 | CAGPRGRPRRAFF | TGTGCCGGCCCCCGCGGTAGGCCTCGGAGAGCTTTCTTT
TRBJ2-3 | TRBD2 | - | TRBV29-1 | CSVELSGVSTDTQYF | TGCAGCGTTGAACTGAGCGGGGTTAGCACAGATACGCAGTATTTT
TRBJ2-3 | TRBD2 | - | TRBV6-4 | CASSEPLAGNPDTQYF | TGTGCCAGCAGTGAACCCCTAGCGGGGAATCCAGATACGCAGTATTTT
TRBJ2-4 | TRBD1 | - | TRBV5-1 | CASSLVTGKGKNIQYF | TGCGCCAGCAGCTTGGTGACAGGGAAGGGGAAAAACATTCAGTACTTC
TRBJ1-2 | - | - | TRBV4-1 | CASSQASGIYGYTF | TGCGCCAGCAGCCAAGCGTCGGGTATCTATGGCTACACCTTC
TRBJ2-2 | - | - | TRBV19 | CASSFSGLNTGELFF | TGTGCCAGTAGTTTTAGCGGATTGAACACCGGGGAGCTGTTTTTT
TRBJ2-5 | - | - | TRBV27 | CASSLGETQYF | TGTGCCAGCAGTTTAGGAGAGACCCAGTACTTC
TRBJ2-5 | - | few | TRBV29-1 | CSVHQPGQQETQYF | TGCAGCGTTCACCAACCGGGACAACAAGAGACCCAGTACTTC
TRBJ2-1 | - | - | TRBV29-1 | CSVRGLGEIFF | TGCAGCGTGAGGGGGTTGGGGGAGATTTTCTTC
TRBJ1-2 | TRBD1 | medium-sized | TRBV7-9 | CASNQGTGSYGYTF | TGTGCCAGCAATCAAGGGACAGGGAGCTATGGCTACACCTTC
TRBJ1-5 | - | - | TRBV27 | CASSLSSGEGYQPQHF | TGTGCCAGCAGTTTATCATCTGGGGAGGGATATCAGCCCCAGCATTTT
TRBJ2-3 | - | - | TRBV14 | CASSPLTSMTDTQYF | TGTGCCAGCAGCCCCCTGACTAGTATGACAGATACGCAGTATTTT
TRBJ2-5 | TRBD2 | - | TRBV11-2 | CASGQWRGAQETQYF | TGTGCCAGCGGCCAATGGCGGGGGGCCCAAGAGACCCAGTACTTC
TRBJ1-2 | - | - | TRBV30 | CAWSPGPDGYTF | TGTGCCTGGAGTCCCGGGCCCGATGGCTACACCTTC
TRBJ1-2 | - | - | TRBV30 | CAWEAQYGYTF | TGTGCCTGGGAGGCCCAATATGGCTACACCTTC
TRBJ2-2 | TRBD1 | - | TRBV29-1 | CSVGRGLTGELFF | TGCAGCGTTGGCAGGGGGCTCACCGGGGAGCTGTTTTTT
TRBJ2-3 | - | few | TRBV5-1 | CASSLDLHGNAQYF | TGCGCCAGCAGCTTGGATCTACACGGTAACGCGCAGTATTTT
TRBJ1-2 | TRBD1 | - | TRBV29-1 | CSVEAGTGANYGYTF | TGCAGCGTTGAAGCGGGGACAGGAGCTAACTATGGCTACACCTTC
TRBJ1-1 | - | - | TRBV4-3 | CASSQKEGPGTEAFF | TGCGCCAGCAGCCAGAAGGAAGGGCCCGGCACTGAAGCTTTCTTT
TRBJ2-1 | - | few | TRBV7-9 | CASSLDEQFF | TGTGCCAGCAGCTTAGATGAGCAGTTCTTC
TRBJ1-1 | - | - | TRBV30 | CAWRAGNTEAFF | TGTGCCTGGCGGGCTGGGAACACTGAAGCTTTCTTT
TRBJ2-7 | TRBD1 | - | TRBV29-1 | CSVEGRGNEQYF | TGCAGCGTCGAAGGCAGGGGGAACGAGCAGTACTTC
TRBJ1-5 | - | - | TRBV27 | CASSTPQGTQPQHF | TGTGCCAGCAGTACGCCACAGGGTACACAGCCCCAGCATTTT
TRBJ1-2 | - | - | TRBV29-1 | CSVEDGQLPLRGYTF | TGCAGCGTTGAAGACGGACAGCTCCCGCTGAGGGGCTACACCTTC
TRBJ2-1 | TRBD1 | few | TRBV30 | CAWSAGQGAYEQFF | TGTGCCTGGAGTGCGGGACAGGGGGCCTATGAGCAGTTCTTC
TRBJ1-1 | - | - | TRBV4-2 | CASSPTGNTEAFF | TGTGCCAGCAGCCCCACGGGGAACACTGAAGCTTTCTTT
TRBJ1-2 | TRBD1 | - | TRBV6-5 | CASSRTDRDDGYTF | TGTGCCAGCAGCCGCACGGACAGGGACGATGGCTACACCTTC
TRBJ1-5 | - | few | TRBV15 | CATSKGNNQPQHF | TGTGCCACCAGCAAGGGGAACAATCAGCCCCAGCATTTT
TRBJ1-1 | TRBD1 | - | TRBV5-1 | CASSFGQGGTEAFF | TGCGCCAGCAGCTTCGGACAGGGAGGCACTGAAGCTTTCTTT
TRBJ1-5 | - | few | TRBV25-1 | CASSGPGTPWYF | TGTGCCAGCAGTGGTCCCGGGACCCCATGGTATTTT
TRBJ2-5 | - | few | TRBV18 | CASSPRTSQETQYF | TGTGCCAGCTCACCACGAACAAGCCAAGAGACCCAGTACTTC
TRBJ1-2 | - | - | TRBV29-1 | CSVVTPRDYGYTF | TGCAGCGTTGTAACCCCCAGGGACTATGGCTACACCTTC
TRBJ2-7 | - | - | TRBV11-2 | CASSPDSAEQYF | TGTGCCAGCAGCCCAGATTCAGCCGAGCAGTACTTC
TRBJ2-3 | - | - | TRBV11-2 | CASTRLAQRSTDTQYF | TGTGCCAGCACCCGATTAGCGCAGCGAAGCACAGATACGCAGTATTTT
TRBJ1-2 | - | - | TRBV29-1 | CSVPDHPYGYTF | TGCAGCGTCCCGGACCACCCCTATGGCTACACCTTC
TRBJ1-2 | - | few | TRBV28 | CATWGSNYGYTF | TGTGCCACTTGGGGGTCTAACTATGGCTACACCTTC
TRBJ2-1 | TRBD1 | few | TRBV9 | CASSVGGQGNEQFF | TGTGCCAGCAGCGTAGGGGGACAGGGGAATGAGCAGTTCTTC
TRBJ2-1 | - | - | TRBV29-1 | CSVGDYTHESSYNEQFF | TGCAGCGTTGGGGATTACACGCACGAGAGCTCCTACAATGAGCAGTTCTTC
TRBJ1-1 | - | few | TRBV5-1 | CASSPAGTSNTEAFF | TGCGCCAGCAGCCCCGCCGGGACGTCGAACACTGAAGCTTTCTTT
TRBJ1-5 | TRBD1 | few | TRBV19 | CASSPGQGGLGNQPQHF | TGTGCCAGTAGTCCGGGACAGGGAGGTTTAGGAAATCAGCCCCAGCATTTT
TRBJ1-2 | - | - | TRBV13 | CASSSPGRGTNYGYTF | TGTGCCAGCAGCTCCCCCGGGAGGGGGACTAACTATGGCTACACCTTC
TRBJ1-1 | TRBD1 | - | TRBV27 | CASSLQQGAGTEAFF | TGTGCCAGCAGTTTGCAACAGGGGGCGGGCACTGAAGCTTTCTTT
TRBJ2-7 | - | - | TRBV29-1 | CSVATAYGDEQYF | TGCAGCGTTGCGACAGCCTACGGGGACGAGCAGTACTTC
TRBJ2-3 | - | - | TRBV2 | CASSEGLWDTQYF | TGTGCCAGCAGTGAAGGGCTTTGGGATACGCAGTATTTT
TRBJ2-1 | - | few | TRBV30 | CAWSGSSSYNEQFF | TGTGCCTGGAGCGGATCGAGCTCCTACAATGAGCAGTTCTTC
TRBJ1-2 | TRBD1 | - | TRBV10-3 | CAIRYEPGQDGYTF | TGTGCCATCAGATACGAACCGGGACAGGATGGCTACACCTTC
TRBJ1-2 | TRBD1 | few | TRBV19 | CASRVRGPGYYTF | TGTGCCAGTAGAGTAAGGGGGCCAGGCTACTACACCTTC
TRBJ2-4 | - | few | TRBV29-1 | CSVVGAGLAKNIQYF | TGCAGCGTTGTGGGAGCGGGCCTAGCCAAAAACATTCAGTACTTC
TRBJ2-2 | - | few | TRBV4-3 | CASSQARSGELFF | TGCGCCAGCAGCCAAGCGAGATCCGGGGAGCTGTTTTTT
TRBJ1-1 | - | - | TRBV7-2 | CASSHDRDEPRRTEAFF | TGTGCCAGCAGCCACGATCGGGACGAACCGAGGCGCACTGAAGCTTTCTTT